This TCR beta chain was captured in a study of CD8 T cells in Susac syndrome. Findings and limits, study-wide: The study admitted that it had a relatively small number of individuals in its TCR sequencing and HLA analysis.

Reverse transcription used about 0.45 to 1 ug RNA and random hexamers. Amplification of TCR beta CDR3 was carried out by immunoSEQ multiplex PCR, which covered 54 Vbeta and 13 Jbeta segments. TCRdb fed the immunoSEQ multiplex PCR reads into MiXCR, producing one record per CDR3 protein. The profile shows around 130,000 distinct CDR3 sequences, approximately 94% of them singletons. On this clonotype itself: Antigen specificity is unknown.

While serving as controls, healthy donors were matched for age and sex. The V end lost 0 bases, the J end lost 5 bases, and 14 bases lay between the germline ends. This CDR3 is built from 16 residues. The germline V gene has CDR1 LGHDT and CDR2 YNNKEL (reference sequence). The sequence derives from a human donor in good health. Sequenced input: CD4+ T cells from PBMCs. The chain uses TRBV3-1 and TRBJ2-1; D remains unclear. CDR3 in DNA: TGTGCCAGCAGCCAAGAGTCTCGGGTTTACCACAATGAGCAGTTCTTC. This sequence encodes CASSQESRVYHNEQFF.